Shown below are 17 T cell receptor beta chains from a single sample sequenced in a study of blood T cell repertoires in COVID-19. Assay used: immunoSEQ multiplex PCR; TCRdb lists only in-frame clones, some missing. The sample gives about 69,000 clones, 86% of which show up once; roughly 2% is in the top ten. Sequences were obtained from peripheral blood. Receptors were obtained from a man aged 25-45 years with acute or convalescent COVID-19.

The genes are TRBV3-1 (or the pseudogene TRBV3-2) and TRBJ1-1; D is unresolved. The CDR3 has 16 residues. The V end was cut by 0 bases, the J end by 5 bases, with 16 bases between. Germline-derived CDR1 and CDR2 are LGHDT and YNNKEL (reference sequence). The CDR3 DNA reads TGTGCCAGCAGCCAAGATGCGTCCCTCCTGACAACTGAAGCTTTCTTT. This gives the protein CASSQDASLLTTEAFF.

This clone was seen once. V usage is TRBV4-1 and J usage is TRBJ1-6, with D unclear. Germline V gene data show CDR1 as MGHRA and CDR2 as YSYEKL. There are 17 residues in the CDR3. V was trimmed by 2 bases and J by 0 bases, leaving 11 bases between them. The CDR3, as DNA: TGCGCCAGCAGCCAAAGAGAGGCGAGCTCCTATAATTCACCCCTCCACTTT. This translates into CASSQREASSYNSPLHF.

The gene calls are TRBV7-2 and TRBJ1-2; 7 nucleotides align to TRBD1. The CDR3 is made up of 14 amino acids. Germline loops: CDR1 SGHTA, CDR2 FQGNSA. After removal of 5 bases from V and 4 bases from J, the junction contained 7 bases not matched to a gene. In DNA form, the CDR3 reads TGTGCCAGCAGCAACCGCCGACAGGGCTATGGCTACACCTTC. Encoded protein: CASSNRRQGYGYTF.

The CDR3 protein is CASSVVGTAEHTEAFF. CDR3 DNA sequence: TGTGCCAGCAGCGTAGTCGGGACAGCCGAACACACTGAAGCTTTCTTT. V gene TRBV9 combines with J gene TRBJ1-1, with TRBD1 matching 7 bases. CDR1 SGDLS and CDR2 YYNGEE come from the germline V gene. With V trimmed by 0 bases and J by 3 bases, 8 bases remained unmatched. This CDR3 is built from 16 residues.

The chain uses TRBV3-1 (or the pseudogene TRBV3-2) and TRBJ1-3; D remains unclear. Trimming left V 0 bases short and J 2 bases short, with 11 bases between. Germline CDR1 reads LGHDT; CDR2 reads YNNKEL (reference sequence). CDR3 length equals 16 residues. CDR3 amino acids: CASSQDRVGAGNTIYF. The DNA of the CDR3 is TGTGCCAGCAGCCAAGACCGGGTCGGGGCTGGAAACACCATATATTTT.

The CDR3 protein is CASRQTRDQPQHF. CDR3 bases: TGTGCCAGCAGGCAAACACGGGATCAGCCCCAGCATTTT. This chain uses TRBV6-5 with TRBJ1-5; D unclear. V gave up 6 bases and J gave up 5 bases, with 11 bases separating them. Germline CDR1 reads MNHEY; CDR2 reads SVGAGI. The CDR3 is 13 residues long.

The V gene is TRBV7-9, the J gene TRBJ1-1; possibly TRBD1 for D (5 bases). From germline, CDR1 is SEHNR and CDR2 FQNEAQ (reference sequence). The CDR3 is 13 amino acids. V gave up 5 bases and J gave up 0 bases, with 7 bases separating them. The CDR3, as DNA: TGTGCCAGCAGCCCACAGGTGAACACTGAAGCTTTCTTT. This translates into CASSPQVNTEAFF. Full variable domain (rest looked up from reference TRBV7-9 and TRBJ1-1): DTGVSQNPRHKITKRGQNVTFRCDPISEHNRLYWYRQTLGQGPEFLTYFQNEAQLEKSRLLSDRFSAERPKGSFSTLEIQRTEQGDSAMYLCASSPQVNTEAFFGQGTRLTVV.

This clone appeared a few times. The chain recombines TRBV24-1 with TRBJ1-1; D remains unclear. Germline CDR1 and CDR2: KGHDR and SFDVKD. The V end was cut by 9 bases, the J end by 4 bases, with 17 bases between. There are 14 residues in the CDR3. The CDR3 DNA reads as TGTGCCACCGGGAAAAGGGAGGGTCGCACTGAAGCTTTCTTT. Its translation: CATGKREGRTEAFF.

For the CDR3, the DNA is TGCGCCAGCAGCTTGTTCGGAGGGGGCAGCGAGGATGGCTACACCTTC. Translation: CASSLFGGGSEDGYTF. The chain couples TRBV5-1 to TRBJ1-2; TRBD1 agrees at 7 bases. Germline assignment: CDR1 SGHRS and CDR2 YFSETQ. The length of the CDR3 is 16 residues. V lost 1 base and J lost 6; bases outside the gene matches: 12.

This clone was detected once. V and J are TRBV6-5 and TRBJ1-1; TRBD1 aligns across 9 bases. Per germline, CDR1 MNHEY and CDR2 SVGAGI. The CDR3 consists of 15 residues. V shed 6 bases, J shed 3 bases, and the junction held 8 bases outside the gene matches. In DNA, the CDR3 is TGTGCCAGCAGAAGGGACAGGGAGTCCGACACTGAAGCTTTCTTT. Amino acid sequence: CASRRDRESDTEAFF.

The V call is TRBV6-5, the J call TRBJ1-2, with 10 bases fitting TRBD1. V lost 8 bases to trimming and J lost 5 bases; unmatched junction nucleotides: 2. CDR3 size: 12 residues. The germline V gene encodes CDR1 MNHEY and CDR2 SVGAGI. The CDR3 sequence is CASQGQGYGYTF. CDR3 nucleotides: TGTGCCAGCCAGGGACAGGGGTATGGCTACACCTTC.

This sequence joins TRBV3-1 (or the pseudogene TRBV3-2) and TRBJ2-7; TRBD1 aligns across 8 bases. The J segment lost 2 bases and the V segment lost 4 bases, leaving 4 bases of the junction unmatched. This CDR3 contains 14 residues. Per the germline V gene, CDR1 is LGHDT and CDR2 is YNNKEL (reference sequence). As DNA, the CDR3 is TGTGCCAGCAGCCCCCGGGACAGGACCTACGAGCAGTACGTC. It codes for CASSPRDRTYEQYV.

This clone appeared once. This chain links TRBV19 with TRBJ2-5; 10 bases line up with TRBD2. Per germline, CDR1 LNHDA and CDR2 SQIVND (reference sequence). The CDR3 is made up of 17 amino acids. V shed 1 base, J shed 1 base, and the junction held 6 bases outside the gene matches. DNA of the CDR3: TGTGCCAGTAGTATAGGCCAACTAGCGGGAATCCAAGAGACCCAGTACTTC. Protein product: CASSIGQLAGIQETQYF.

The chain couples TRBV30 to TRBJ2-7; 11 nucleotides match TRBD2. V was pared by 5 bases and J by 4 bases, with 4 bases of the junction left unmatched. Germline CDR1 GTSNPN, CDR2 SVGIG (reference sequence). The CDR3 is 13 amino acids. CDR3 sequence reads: CAWGLAGGYEQYF. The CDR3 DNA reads TGTGCCTGGGGGCTAGCGGGAGGATACGAGCAGTACTTC.

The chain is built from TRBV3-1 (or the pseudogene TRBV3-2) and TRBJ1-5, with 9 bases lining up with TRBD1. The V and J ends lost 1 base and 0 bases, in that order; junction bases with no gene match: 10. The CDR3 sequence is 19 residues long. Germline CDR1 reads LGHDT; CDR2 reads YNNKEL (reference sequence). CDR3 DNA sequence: TGTGCCAGCAGCCAAGGCCAGGGACAGGGAAAAGTTAGCAATCAGCCCCAGCATTTT. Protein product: CASSQGQGQGKVSNQPQHF.

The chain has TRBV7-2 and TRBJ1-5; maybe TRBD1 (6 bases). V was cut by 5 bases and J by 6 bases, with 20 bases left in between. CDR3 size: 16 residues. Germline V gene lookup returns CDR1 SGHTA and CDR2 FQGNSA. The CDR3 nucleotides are TGTGCCAGCAGCATGGTGGGGGGGCGCACGGGTCAGCCCCAGCATTTT. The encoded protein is CASSMVGGRTGQPQHF.

The CDR3 coding sequence is TGCGCCAGCAGCTTGCTCGGACAGCGAAACTATGGCTACACCTTC. Amino acid sequence: CASSLLGQRNYGYTF. V is TRBV5-1 and J is TRBJ1-2; D is perhaps TRBD1 (6 bases). V dropped 1 base and J dropped 2 bases, with 12 bases sitting between them. CDR3 size: 15 residues. Germline loops: CDR1 SGHRS, CDR2 YFSETQ.